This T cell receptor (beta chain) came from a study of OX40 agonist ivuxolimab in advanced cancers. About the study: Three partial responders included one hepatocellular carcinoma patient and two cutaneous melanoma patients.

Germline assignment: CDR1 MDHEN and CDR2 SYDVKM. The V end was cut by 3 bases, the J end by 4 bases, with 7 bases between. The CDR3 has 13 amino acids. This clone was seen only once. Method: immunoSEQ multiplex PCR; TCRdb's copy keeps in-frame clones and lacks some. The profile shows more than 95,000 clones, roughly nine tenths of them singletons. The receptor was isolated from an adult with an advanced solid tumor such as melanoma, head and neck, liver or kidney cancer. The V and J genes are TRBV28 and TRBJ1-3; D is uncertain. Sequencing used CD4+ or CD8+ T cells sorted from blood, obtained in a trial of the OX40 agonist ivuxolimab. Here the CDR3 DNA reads TGTGCCAGCAGTTTGGAGGCGGGAAACACCATATATTTT. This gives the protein CASSLEAGNTIYF.